This T cell receptor (beta chain) was profiled in a study of shared clonotypes between healthy human individuals. Data came from immunoSEQ multiplex PCR; TCRdb stores just in-frame clones and leaves some out. The sample includes hundreds of thousands of clones, more than 75% of them seen just once. The receptor comes from a woman in her thirties or forties in good health. Some clones in this sample may be carry-over from other donors' samples. The sequenced material came from PBMCs.

CDR3 DNA sequence: TGCGCCAGCAGCTTGGGGCGGACGGACTCTGGAAACACCATATATTTT. This translates into CASSLGRTDSGNTIYF. This chain uses TRBV5-1 with TRBJ1-3; D remains unclear. The germline V and J ends were trimmed by 0 bases and 0 bases, with 10 bases remaining between them. The CDR3 totals 16 residues. Germline assignment: CDR1 SGHRS and CDR2 YFSETQ.